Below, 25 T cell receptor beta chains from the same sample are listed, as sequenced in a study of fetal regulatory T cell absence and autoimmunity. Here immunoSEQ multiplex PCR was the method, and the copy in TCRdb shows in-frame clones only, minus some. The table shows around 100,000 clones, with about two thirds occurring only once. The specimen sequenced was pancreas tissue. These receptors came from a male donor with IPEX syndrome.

CDR3 residues: CASNRQGGDYSNQPQHF. The CDR3 DNA reads TGTGCCAGTAATCGCCAGGGTGGGGATTATAGCAATCAGCCCCAGCATTTT. The rearrangement links TRBV19 to TRBJ1-5; TRBD1 is a possible D gene (5 bases). Per germline, CDR1 LNHDA and CDR2 SQIVND (reference sequence). V shed 7 bases and J shed 0 bases, with 19 bases lying between them. The CDR3 runs to 17 residues.

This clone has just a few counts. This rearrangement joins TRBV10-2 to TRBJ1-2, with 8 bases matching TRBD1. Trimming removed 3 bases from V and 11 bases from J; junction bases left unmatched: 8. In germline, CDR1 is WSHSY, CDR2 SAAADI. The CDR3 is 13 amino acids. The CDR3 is CASSDSPGGAYTF. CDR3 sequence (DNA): TGCGCCAGCAGTGATTCGCCAGGGGGCGCGTACACCTTC.

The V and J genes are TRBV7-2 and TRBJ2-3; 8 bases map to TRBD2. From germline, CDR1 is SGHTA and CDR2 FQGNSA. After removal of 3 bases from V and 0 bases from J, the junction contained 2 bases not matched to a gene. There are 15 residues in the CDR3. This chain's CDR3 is CASSFGGASTDTQYF. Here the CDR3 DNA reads TGTGCCAGCAGCTTCGGGGGGGCTAGCACAGATACGCAGTATTTT.

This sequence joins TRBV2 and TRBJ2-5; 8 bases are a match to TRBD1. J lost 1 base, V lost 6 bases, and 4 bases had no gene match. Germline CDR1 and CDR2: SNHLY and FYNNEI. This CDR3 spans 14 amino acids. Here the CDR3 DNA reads TGTGCCAGCAGGCGGGACAGGACCCAAGAGACCCAGTACTTC. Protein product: CASRRDRTQETQYF.

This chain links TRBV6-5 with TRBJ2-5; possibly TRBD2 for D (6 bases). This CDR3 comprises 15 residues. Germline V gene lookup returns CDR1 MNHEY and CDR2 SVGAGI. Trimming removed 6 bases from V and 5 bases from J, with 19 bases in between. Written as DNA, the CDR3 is TGTGCCAGCAGGCCCGGGACTCCGGGACGGGAGACCCAGTACTTC. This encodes CASRPGTPGRETQYF.

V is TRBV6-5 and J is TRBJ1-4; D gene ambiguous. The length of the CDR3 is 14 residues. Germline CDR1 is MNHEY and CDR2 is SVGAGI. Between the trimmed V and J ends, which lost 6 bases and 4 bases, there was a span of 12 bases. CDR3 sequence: CASSRAVGNEKLFF. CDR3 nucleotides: TGTGCCAGCAGCCGGGCGGTCGGTAATGAAAAACTGTTTTTT.

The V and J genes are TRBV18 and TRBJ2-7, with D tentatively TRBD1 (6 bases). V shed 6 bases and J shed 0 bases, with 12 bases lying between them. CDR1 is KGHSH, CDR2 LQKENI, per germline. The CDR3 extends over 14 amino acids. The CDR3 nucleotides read TGTGCCAGCTCGAGCGACAGGTTCTCCTACGAGCAGTACTTC. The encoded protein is CASSSDRFSYEQYF.

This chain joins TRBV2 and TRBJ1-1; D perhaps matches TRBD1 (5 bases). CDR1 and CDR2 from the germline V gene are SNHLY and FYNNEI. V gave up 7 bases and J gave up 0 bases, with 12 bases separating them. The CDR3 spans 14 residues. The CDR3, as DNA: TGTGCCAGCACCCGACAGAGAATGAACACTGAAGCTTTCTTT. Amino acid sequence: CASTRQRMNTEAFF. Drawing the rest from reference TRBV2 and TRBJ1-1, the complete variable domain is EPEVTQTPSHQVTQMGQEVILRCVPISNHLYFYWYRQILGQKVEFLVSFYNNEISEKSEIFDDQFSVERPDGSNFTLKIRSTKLEDSAMYFCASTRQRMNTEAFFGQGTRLTVV.

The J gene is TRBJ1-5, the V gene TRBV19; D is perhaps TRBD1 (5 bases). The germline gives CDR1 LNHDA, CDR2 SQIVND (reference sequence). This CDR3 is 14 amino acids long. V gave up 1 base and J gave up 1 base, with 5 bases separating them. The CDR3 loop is CASSIGDSNQPQHF. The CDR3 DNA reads TGTGCCAGTAGTATAGGGGACAGCAATCAGCCCCAGCATTTT.

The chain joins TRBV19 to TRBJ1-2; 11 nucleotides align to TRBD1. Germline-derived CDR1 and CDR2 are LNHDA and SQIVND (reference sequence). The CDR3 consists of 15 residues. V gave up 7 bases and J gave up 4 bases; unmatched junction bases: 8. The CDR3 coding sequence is TGTGCCAGTATCCGATCGGGACAGGGGGGCTATGGCTACACCTTC. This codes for CASIRSGQGGYGYTF.

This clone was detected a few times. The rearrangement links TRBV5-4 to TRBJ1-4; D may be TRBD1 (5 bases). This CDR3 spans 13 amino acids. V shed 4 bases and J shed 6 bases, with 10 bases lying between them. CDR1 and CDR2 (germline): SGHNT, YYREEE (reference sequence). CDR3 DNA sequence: TGTGCCAGCAGCGATTGGGGGGATGAAAAACTGTTTTTT. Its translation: CASSDWGDEKLFF.

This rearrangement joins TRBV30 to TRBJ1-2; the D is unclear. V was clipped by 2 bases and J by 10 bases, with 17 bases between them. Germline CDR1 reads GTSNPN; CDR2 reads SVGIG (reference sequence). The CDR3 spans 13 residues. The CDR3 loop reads CAWSNIGRDDYTF. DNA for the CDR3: TGTGCCTGGAGTAATATCGGCCGAGATGACTACACCTTC.

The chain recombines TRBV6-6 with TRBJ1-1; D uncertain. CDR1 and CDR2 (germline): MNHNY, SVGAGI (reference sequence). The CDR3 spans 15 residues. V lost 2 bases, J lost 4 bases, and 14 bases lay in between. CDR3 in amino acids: CASSYPGFGVTEAFF. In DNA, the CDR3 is TGTGCCAGCAGTTACCCCGGGTTTGGAGTCACTGAAGCTTTCTTT.

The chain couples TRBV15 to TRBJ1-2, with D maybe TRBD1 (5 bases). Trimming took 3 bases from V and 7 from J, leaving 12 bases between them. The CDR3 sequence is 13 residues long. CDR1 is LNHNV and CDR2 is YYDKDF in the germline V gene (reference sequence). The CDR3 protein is CATSREKRGGYTF. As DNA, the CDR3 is TGTGCCACCAGCAGGGAGAAGAGGGGTGGCTACACCTTC.

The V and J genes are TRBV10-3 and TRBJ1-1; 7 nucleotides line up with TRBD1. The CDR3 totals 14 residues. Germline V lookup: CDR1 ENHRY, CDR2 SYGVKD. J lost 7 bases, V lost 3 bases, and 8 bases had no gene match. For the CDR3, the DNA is TGTGCCATCAGTGACCCAGGGGGGCAGGATGAAGCTTTCTTT. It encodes CAISDPGGQDEAFF.

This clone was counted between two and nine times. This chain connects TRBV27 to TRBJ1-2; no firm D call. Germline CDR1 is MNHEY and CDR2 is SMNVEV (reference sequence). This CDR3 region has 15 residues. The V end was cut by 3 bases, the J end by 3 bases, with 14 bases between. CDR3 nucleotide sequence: TGTGCCAGCAGTTTGGAGGCAGGAGATTACTATGGCTACACCTTC. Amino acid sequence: CASSLEAGDYYGYTF.

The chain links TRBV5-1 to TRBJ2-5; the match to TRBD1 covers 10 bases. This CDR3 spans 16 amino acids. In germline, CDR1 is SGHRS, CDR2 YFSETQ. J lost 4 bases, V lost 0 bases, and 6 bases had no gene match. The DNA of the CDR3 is TGCGCCAGCAGCTTGGCGGGACAGGGGTATGGAGAGACCCAGTACTTC. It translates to CASSLAGQGYGETQYF. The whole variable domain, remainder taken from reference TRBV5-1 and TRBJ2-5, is KAGVTQTPRYLIKTRGQQVTLSCSPISGHRSVSWYQQTPGQGLQFLFEYFSETQRNKGNFPGRFSGRQFSNSRSEMNVSTLELGDSALYLCASSLAGQGYGETQYFGPGTRLLVL.

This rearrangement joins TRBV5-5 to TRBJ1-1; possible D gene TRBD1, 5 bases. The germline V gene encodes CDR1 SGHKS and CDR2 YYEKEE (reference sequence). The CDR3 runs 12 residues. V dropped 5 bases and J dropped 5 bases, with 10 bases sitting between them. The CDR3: CASSVGHTEAFF. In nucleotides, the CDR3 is TGTGCCAGCAGTGTGGGGCATACTGAAGCTTTCTTT.

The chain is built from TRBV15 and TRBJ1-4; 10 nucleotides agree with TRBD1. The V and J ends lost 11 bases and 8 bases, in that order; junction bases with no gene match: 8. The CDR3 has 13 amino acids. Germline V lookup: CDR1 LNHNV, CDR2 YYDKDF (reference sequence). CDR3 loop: CASSRDRGEKLFF. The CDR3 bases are TGTGCCTCAAGCCGGGACAGGGGAGAAAAACTGTTTTTT.

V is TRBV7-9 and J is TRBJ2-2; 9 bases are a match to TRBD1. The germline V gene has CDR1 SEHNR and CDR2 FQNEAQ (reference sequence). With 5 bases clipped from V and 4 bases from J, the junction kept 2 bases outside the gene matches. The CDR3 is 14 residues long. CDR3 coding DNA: TGTGCCAGCAGCCCGACAGGGGGCACCGGGGAGCTGTTTTTT. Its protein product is CASSPTGGTGELFF.

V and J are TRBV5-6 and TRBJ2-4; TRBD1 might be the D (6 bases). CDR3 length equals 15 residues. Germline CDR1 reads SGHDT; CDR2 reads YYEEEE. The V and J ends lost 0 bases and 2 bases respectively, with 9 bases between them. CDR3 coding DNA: TGTGCCAGCAGCTTGGACAGGGACCCCAAAAACATTCAGTACTTC. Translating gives CASSLDRDPKNIQYF.

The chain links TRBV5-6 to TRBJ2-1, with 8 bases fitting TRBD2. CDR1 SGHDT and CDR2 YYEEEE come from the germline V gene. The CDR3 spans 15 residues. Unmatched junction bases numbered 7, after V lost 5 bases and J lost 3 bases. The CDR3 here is CASRKPGLGYNEQFF. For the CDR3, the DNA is TGTGCCAGCAGAAAACCGGGACTAGGCTACAATGAGCAGTTCTTC. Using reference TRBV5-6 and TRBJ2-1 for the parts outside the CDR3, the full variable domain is DAGVTQSPTHLIKTRGQQVTLRCSPKSGHDTVSWYQQALGQGPQFIFQYYEEEERQRGNFPDRFSGHQFPNYSSELNVNALLLGDSALYLCASRKPGLGYNEQFFGPGTRLTVL.

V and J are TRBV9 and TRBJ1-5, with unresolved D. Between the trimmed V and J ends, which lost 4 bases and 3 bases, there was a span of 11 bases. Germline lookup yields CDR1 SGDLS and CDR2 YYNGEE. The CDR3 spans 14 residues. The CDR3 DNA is TGTGCCAGCAGCCCTGGTGTTGCCAATCAGCCCCAGCATTTT. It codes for CASSPGVANQPQHF.

In nucleotides, the CDR3 is TGTGCCATCAGTGATTGGGCCGGGAACTATGGCTACACCTTC. Its translation is CAISDWAGNYGYTF. The chain links TRBV10-3 to TRBJ1-2; D gene unclear. The CDR3 runs to 14 residues. With 3 bases removed from V and 2 bases from J, the gap between germline ends came to 10 bases. Germline CDR1 is ENHRY and CDR2 is SYGVKD.

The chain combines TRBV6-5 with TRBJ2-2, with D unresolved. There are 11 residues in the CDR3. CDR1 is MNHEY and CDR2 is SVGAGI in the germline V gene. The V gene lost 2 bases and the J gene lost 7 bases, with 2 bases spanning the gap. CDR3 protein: CASSYHGELFF. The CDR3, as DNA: TGTGCCAGCAGTTACCACGGGGAGCTGTTTTTT.